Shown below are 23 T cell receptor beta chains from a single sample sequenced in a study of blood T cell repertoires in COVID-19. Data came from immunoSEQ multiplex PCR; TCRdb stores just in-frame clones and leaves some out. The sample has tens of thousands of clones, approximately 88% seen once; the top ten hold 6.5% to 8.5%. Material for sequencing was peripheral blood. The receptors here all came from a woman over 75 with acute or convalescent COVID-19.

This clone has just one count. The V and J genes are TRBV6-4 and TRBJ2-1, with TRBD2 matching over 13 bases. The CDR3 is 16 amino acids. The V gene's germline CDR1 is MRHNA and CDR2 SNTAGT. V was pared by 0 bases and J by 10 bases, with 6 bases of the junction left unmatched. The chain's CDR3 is CASSDSGTSGVSEQFF. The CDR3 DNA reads TGTGCCAGCAGTGACTCTGGGACTAGCGGGGTATCCGAGCAGTTCTTC.

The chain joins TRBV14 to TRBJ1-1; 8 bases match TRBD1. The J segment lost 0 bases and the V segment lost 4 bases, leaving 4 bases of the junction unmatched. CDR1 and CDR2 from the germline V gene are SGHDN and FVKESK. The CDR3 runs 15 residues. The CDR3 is CASSLRTGMNTEAFF. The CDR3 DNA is TGTGCCAGCAGCCTTCGGACAGGGATGAACACTGAAGCTTTCTTT.

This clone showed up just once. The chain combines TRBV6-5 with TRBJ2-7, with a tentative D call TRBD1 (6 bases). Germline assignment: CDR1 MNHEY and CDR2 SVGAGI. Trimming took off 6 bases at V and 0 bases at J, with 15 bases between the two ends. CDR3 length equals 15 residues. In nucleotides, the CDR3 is TGTGCCAGCAGCTCCGGGGACACCCGCTCCTACGAGCAGTACTTC. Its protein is CASSSGDTRSYEQYF.

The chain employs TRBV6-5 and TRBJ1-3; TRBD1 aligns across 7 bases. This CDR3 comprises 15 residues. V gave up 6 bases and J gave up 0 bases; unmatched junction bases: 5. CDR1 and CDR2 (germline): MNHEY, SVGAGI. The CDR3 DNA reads TGTGCCAGCAGGTACAGGGGAAACTCTGGAAACACCATATATTTT. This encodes CASRYRGNSGNTIYF.

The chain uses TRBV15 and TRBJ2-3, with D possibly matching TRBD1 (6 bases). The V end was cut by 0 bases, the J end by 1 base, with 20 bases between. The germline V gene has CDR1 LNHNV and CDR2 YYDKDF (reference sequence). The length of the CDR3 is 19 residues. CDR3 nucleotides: TGTGCCACCAGCAGAGAAGGGACATCGCTTACTGGGGGCACAGATACGCAGTATTTT. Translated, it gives CATSREGTSLTGGTDTQYF.

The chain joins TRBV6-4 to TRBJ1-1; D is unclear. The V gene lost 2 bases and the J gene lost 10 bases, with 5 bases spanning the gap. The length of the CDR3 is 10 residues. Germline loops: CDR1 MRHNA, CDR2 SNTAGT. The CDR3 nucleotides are TGTGCCAGCAGTGACCCTTCAGCTTTCTTT. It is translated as CASSDPSAFF.

This CDR3 reads CASSPSGTGGRNSPLHF. The CDR3 bases are TGTGCCAGCAGTCCCTCCGGGACAGGGGGAAGGAATTCACCCCTCCACTTT. The chain is built from TRBV27 and TRBJ1-6; TRBD1 agrees at 11 bases. Germline V lookup: CDR1 MNHEY, CDR2 SMNVEV (reference sequence). The J segment lost 7 bases and the V segment lost 5 bases, leaving 10 bases of the junction unmatched. This CDR3 comprises 17 residues.

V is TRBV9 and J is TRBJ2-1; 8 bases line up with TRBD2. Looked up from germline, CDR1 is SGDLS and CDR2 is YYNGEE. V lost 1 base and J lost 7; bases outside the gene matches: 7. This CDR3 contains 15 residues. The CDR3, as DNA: TGTGCCAGCAGCGTAACCACGGGAGGGTGGAATGAGCAGTTCTTC. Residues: CASSVTTGGWNEQFF.

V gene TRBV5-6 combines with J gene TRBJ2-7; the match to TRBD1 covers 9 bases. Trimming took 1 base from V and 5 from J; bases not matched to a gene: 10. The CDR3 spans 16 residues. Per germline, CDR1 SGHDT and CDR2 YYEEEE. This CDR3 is CASSLSNRGRWDEQYF. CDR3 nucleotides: TGTGCCAGCAGCTTGTCTAACAGGGGGCGCTGGGACGAGCAGTACTTC.

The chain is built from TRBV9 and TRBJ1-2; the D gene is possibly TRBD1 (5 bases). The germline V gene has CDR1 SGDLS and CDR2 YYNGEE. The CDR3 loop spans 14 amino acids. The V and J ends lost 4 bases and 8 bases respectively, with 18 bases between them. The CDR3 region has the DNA TGTGCCAGCAGCCCCCAGGGTCGGGTAGAGGGCTACACCTTC. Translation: CASSPQGRVEGYTF.

The CDR3 reads CASSLRGGNTIYF. The CDR3 coding sequence is TGTGCCAGCAGCTTAAGAGGGGGAAACACCATATATTTT. The chain combines TRBV7-3 with TRBJ1-3; D remains ambiguous. The V end was cut by 1 base, the J end by 4 bases, with 5 bases between. Looked up from germline, CDR1 is SGHTA and CDR2 is FQGTGA. CDR3 size: 13 residues.

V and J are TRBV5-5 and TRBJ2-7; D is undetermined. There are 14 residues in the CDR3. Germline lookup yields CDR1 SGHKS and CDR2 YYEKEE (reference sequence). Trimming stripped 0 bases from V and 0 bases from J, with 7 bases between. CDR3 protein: CASSLAFSSYEQYF. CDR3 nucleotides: TGTGCCAGCAGCTTGGCGTTCAGCTCCTACGAGCAGTACTTC.

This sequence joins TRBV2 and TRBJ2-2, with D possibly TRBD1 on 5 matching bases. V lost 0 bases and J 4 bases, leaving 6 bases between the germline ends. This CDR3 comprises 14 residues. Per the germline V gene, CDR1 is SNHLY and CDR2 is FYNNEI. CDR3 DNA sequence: TGTGCCAGCAGTGAAGCGCAGGGCACCGGGGAGCTGTTTTTT. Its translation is CASSEAQGTGELFF.

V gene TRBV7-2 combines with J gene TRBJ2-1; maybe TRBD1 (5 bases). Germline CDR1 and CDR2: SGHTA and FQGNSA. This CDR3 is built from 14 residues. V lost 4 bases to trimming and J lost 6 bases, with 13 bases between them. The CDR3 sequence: CASSYRIDSNEQFF. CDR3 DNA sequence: TGTGCCAGCAGCTACCGGATCGACAGCAATGAGCAGTTCTTC.

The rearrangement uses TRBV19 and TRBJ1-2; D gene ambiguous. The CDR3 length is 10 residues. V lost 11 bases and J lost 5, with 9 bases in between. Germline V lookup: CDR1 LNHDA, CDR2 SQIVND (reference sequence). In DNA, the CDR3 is TGTGCCTTTCGCGGGTATGGCTACACCTTC. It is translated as CAFRGYGYTF.

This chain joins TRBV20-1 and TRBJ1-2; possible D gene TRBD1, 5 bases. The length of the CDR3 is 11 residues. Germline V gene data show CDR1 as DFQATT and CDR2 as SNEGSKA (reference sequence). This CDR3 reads CRGATSYGYTF. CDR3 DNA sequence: TGCAGAGGGGCCACCTCCTATGGCTACACCTTC.

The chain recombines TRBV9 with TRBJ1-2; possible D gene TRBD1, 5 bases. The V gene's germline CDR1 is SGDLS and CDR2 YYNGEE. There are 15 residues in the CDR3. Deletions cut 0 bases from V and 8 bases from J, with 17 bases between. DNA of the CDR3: TGTGCCAGCAGCGTAGAGGCGGGGGGGACTGGAGGCTACACCTTC. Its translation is CASSVEAGGTGGYTF.

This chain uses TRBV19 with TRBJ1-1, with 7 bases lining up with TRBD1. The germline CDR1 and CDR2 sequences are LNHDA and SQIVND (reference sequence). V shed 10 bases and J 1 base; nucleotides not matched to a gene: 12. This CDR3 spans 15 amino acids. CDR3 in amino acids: CATRRQGGENTEAFF. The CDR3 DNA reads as TGTGCCACCCGCAGGCAGGGGGGAGAGAACACTGAAGCTTTCTTT.

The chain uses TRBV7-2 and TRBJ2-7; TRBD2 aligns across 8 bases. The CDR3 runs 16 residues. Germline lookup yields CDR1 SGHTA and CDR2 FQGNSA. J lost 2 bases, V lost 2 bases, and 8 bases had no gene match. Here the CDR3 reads CASSLTSGSTTYEQYF. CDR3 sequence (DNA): TGTGCCAGCAGCTTAACCAGCGGGAGCACCACCTACGAGCAGTACTTC.

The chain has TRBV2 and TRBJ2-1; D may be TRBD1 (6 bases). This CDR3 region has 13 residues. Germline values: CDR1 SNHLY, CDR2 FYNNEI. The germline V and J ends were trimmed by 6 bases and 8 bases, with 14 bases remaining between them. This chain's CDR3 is CASSRGPWYEQFF. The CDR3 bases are TGTGCCAGCAGCAGGGGCCCGTGGTATGAGCAGTTCTTC.

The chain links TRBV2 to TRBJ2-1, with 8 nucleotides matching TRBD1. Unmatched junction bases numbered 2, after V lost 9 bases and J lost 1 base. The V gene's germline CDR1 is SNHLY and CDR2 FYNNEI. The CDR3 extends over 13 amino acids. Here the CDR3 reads CASYRGSYNEQFF. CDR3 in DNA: TGTGCCAGTTACAGGGGGTCCTACAATGAGCAGTTCTTC.

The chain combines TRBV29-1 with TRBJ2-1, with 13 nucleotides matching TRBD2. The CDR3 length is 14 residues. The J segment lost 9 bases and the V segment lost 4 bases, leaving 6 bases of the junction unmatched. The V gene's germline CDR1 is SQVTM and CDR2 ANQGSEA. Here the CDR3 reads CSVVSTSGGPEQFF. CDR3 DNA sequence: TGCAGCGTTGTGTCGACTAGCGGGGGGCCTGAGCAGTTCTTC.

The DNA of the CDR3 is TGTGCCAGTAGTATGTATCGACAGGGTCACTATGGCTACACCTTC. Translation gives CASSMYRQGHYGYTF. The chain couples TRBV19 to TRBJ1-2, with 7 bases fitting TRBD1. V gave up 3 bases and J gave up 3 bases; unmatched junction bases: 7. CDR1 and CDR2 (germline): LNHDA, SQIVND (reference sequence). The CDR3 contains 15 residues.